This record concerns one T cell receptor beta chain sequence. There is no known antigen for this receptor. Base qualities are missing; no much larger clone stands one base away. This entry comes from a study of blood T cell repertoires in COVID-19 (dated by TCRdb to 2020 to 2022). For context, the study as a whole: Collaborator samples came from the United States, Italy and Spain and covered acute and convalescent phases of COVID-19. Deeply sampled blood TCRbeta repertoires from subjects exposed to, actively infected with, or recovered from COVID-19 were included in the dataset. The sample metadata nearly always contained a de-identified subject ID, COVID-19 status, age in years and sex. The prospective study material was composed of cDNA or gDNA derived from T cells, B-cell-depleted T cells, or PBMCs. The repertoires were released in a freely available public database intended as a resource for research on the immune response to SARS-CoV-2. Samples were obtained from the ongoing ImmuneRACE study (first 160 participants) and from over 1,000 subjects provided by 6 global collaborators. HLA class I and class II types, where available, came from metadata supplied by the sample provider rather than from assay-based typing. Results and caveats for the whole study, not just this receptor: The amount of clinical and demographic metadata varied by source and participant and was provided uncurated.

TCRbeta CDR3 regions were amplified from genomic DNA using the immunoSEQ Assay, a bias-controlled multiplex PCR. In the source study's methods: The number of nucleated cells in each sample was estimated by amplification of reference gene primers within the assay. To quantify the absolute abundance of each unique TCRbeta CDR3 rearrangement, sequence reads were collapsed and filtered. For each sample, productive Simpson clonality was calculated as the square root of Simpson's diversity index across productive rearrangements. The clones in this table, taken by TCRdb from immuneACCESS, are in-frame only. Not every clone is retained; where verified, under half of the shortfall comes from an unresolved V gene, and the cause of the rest is unknown. That table is the source of V, J and clone size, and D and trimming were worked out from the DNA. The sample contains roughly 280,000 clones, around 83% of them found a single time. The biggest ten clones account for about 4% of the sample.

Collaborating institutions collected whole blood in K2EDTA tubes following their own protocols. For TCRbeta analysis, collaborator samples were shipped as frozen whole blood, as isolated PBMCs, or as DNA extracted from either sample type. V is shortened by 2 bases, J by 8 bases, and the region joining them spans 9 bases. The germline V gene specifies MGHDK as CDR1 and SYGVNS as CDR2. The CDR3 goes from the cysteine to the phenylalanine over 12 residues. The retained sequence is limited to the CDR3, 36 bases, with the frame set at the first base. The chain uses TRBV25-1 and TRBJ1-2; the D gene is possibly TRBD1, with 5 bases matching. The specimen sequenced was peripheral blood. The TCR was taken from a man between 18 and 29 years old with active or convalescent COVID-19. The CDR3 region reads CASSEDSRGYTF. The sequence in DNA is TGTGCCAGCAGTGAAGACAGCCGGGGCTACACCTTC.